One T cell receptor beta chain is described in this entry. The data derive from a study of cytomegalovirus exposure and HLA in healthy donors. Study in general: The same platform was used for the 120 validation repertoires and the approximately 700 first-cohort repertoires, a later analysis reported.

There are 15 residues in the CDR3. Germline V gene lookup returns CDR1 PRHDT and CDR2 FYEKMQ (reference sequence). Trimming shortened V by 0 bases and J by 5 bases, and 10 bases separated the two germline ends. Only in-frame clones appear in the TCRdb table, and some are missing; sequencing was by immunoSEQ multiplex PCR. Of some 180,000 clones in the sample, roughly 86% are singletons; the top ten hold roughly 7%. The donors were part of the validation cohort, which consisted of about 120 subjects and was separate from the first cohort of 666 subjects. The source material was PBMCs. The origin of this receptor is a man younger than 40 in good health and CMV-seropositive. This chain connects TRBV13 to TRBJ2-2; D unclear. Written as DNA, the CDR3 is TGTGCCAGCAGCTTAGGGGTAGGGCGGACCGGGGAGCTGTTTTTT. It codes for CASSLGVGRTGELFF.